This TCR beta chain was documented in a study of blood T cell repertoires in COVID-19. This clone was counted only a few times. Assay used: immunoSEQ multiplex PCR; TCRdb lists only in-frame clones, some missing. The table lists about 150,000 clones, more than 65% of them singletons, with less than 5.5% in the top ten. V gave up 1 base and J gave up 2 bases; unmatched junction bases: 5. Germline V gives CDR1 LGHDT, CDR2 YNNKEL (reference sequence). The CDR3 length is 16 residues. The receptor was isolated from a man aged 55-75 years with acute or convalescent COVID-19. This sequence joins TRBV3-1 (or the pseudogene TRBV3-2) and TRBJ1-3, with 7 nucleotides matching TRBD1. The material sequenced was peripheral blood. The CDR3 is CASSQGGTVTGNTIYF. CDR3 bases: TGTGCCAGCAGCCAAGGTGGGACAGTAACTGGAAACACCATATATTTT.